This T cell receptor (beta chain) was recorded in a study of blood T cell repertoires in COVID-19 (dated by TCRdb to the early 2020s). Concerning the study at large: Collaborator samples came from the United States, Italy and Spain and covered acute and convalescent phases of COVID-19. The prospective study material was composed of cDNA or gDNA derived from T cells, B-cell-depleted T cells, or PBMCs. Subjects who had been exposed to COVID-19, were actively infected with it, or had recovered from it provided the deeply sampled blood TCRbeta repertoires that made up the dataset. The repertoires were made available in a free public database intended to serve as a resource for research on the immune response to SARS-CoV-2. The samples were drawn from the first 160 participants of the ongoing ImmuneRACE study and from more than 1,000 subjects provided by 6 global collaborators. A de-identified subject ID, COVID-19 status, age in years and sex were almost always included in the sample metadata. Where available, HLA class I and class II types were taken from metadata supplied by the sample provider and were not determined by assay-based typing. Findings and caveats that apply to the study as a whole: The amount of clinical and demographic metadata varied by source and participant and was provided uncurated.

One collaborating source in Seattle enrolled patients while the patients were actively infected and followed the patients over time throughout the course of disease. Collaborating institutions collected whole blood in K2EDTA tubes following their own protocols. For TCRbeta analysis, collaborators shipped samples as frozen whole blood, isolated PBMCs, or DNA extracted from either of those sample types. A few counts support this clone. Its antigen remains undetermined. Qualities for individual bases were not recorded, and no much larger clone is one base off. TCRbeta CDR3 regions were amplified from genomic DNA by means of the immunoSEQ Assay, a bias-controlled multiplex PCR. For the original study's pipeline: The number of nucleated cells in each sample was estimated by amplification of reference gene primers within the assay. Sequence reads were collapsed and filtered to measure the absolute abundance of every unique TCRbeta CDR3 rearrangement. For each sample, productive Simpson clonality was calculated by taking the square root of Simpson's diversity index across productive rearrangements. This is the immuneACCESS table as TCRdb keeps it, with only in-frame sequences that have V and J called. A part of the clones is gone; compared with another copy, unresolved V genes explain less than half, and the rest is unexplained. That table is the source of V, J and clone size, and D and trimming were worked out from the DNA. This sample has approximately 12,000 clones in its table, and 70% to 85% of those were observed once. About 6.1% of the sample is in the top ten clones.

This clonotype was obtained from a man aged 55 to 70 with COVID-19, enrolled during active disease. The sequenced sample consisted of peripheral blood.

In nucleotide form, the sequence is TGCGCCAGCAGCCAAGCCGTCGGGGGGATAAACTATGGCTACACCTTC. This gives the protein CASSQAVGGINYGYTF. The sequence links TRBV4-3 to TRBJ1-2, with TRBD1 tentatively as D gene (5 bases match). At the junction V is shortened by 1 base and J by 2 bases, with 14 bases in between. Measured from the cysteine to the phenylalanine, the CDR3 is 16 residues long. Just CDR3 DNA is preserved here, 48 bases in frame from base 1. Per the germline V gene, LGHNA is the CDR1 and YSLEER is the CDR2.